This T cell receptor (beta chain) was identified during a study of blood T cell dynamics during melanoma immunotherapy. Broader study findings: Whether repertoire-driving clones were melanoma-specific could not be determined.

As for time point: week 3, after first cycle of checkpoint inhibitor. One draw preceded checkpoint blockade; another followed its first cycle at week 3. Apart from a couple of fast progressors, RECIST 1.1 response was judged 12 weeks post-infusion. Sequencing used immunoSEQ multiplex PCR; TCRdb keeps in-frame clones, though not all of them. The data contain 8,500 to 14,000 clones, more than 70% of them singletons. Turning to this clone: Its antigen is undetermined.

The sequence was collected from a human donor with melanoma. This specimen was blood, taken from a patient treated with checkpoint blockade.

CDR3 protein: CASSPFGGRVADTQYF. The CDR3 nucleotides are TGTGCCAGCTCACCATTTGGCGGGAGAGTCGCAGATACGCAGTATTTT. This sequence joins TRBV18 and TRBJ2-3; 7 bases line up with TRBD2. The CDR3 is 16 residues long. V dropped 2 bases and J dropped 4; count of bases not matched to a gene: 9. Germline CDR1 KGHSH, CDR2 LQKENI.